A single sample is the source of the 22 T cell receptor beta chains below, sequenced in a study of T cells in Graves' hyperthyroidism and ophthalmopathy. Amplification of TCR beta CDR3 regions used RNA as the template. An initial round of RT-PCR targeting the TCR CDR3 relied on the HTBI primer set. From the multiplex PCR reads, TCRdb called clonotypes with MiXCR, one entry per CDR3 protein. In the table there are hundreds of thousands of distinct CDR3 sequences, 13% to 15% of which are singletons. Input material: blood. Receptor source: a woman aged 45-59 years with Graves' ophthalmopathy.

This clonotype turned up a few times. CDR3 in DNA: TGTGCCAGCAGCCAGGGGGCGCTTTCTGGGGCCAACGTCCTGACTTTC. Translated, it gives CASSQGALSGANVLTF. The chain is built from TRBV3-1 and TRBJ2-6; D possibly corresponds to TRBD1 (6 bases). This CDR3 has 16 residues. Germline-derived CDR1 and CDR2 are LGHDT and YNNKEL (reference sequence). Trimming shortened V by 3 bases and J by 1 base, and 10 bases separated the two germline ends.

This clonotype has ten or more counts. The gene calls are TRBV29-1 and TRBJ2-5; 9 nucleotides agree with TRBD1. The junction had 17 bases not matched to a gene; V was cut back by 5 bases and J by 1 base. This CDR3 contains 18 residues. The V gene's germline CDR1 is SQVTM and CDR2 ANQGSEA. The CDR3: CSVTTQLPGQGFQETQYF. In DNA form, the CDR3 reads TGCAGCGTTACGACTCAACTACCGGGACAGGGCTTCCAAGAGACCCAGTACTTC.

In its sample, this clonotype was seen many times. The chain joins TRBV7-2 to TRBJ2-7; D uncertain. The germline V and J ends were trimmed by 6 bases and 7 bases, with 13 bases remaining between them. The length of the CDR3 is 12 residues. Germline V CDR1 and CDR2: SGHTA, FQGNSA. DNA for the CDR3: TGTGCCAGCAGGCGACTCCTGGGAGAGCAGTACTTC. Its translation is CASRRLLGEQYF.

This clonotype was counted ten times or more. J is TRBJ1-2 and V is TRBV20-1; TRBD1 matches at 8 bases. The CDR3 covers 10 residues. Losses at the gene ends were 8 bases for V and 8 bases for J; bases not matched to a gene: 4. Germline lookup yields CDR1 DFQATT and CDR2 SNEGSKA (reference sequence). This CDR3 reads CSPTGGGYTF. Here the CDR3 DNA reads TGCAGTCCTACAGGGGGAGGCTACACCTTC.

This clonotype was found many times. This chain connects TRBV2 to TRBJ2-1, with 10 bases lining up with TRBD2. Germline CDR1 and CDR2: SNHLY and FYNNEI. Trimming cost V 4 bases and J 6 bases; bases outside gene matches: 6. CDR3 size: 15 residues. The CDR3 loop reads CASSVSLAGANEQFF. The DNA for the CDR3 is TGTGCCAGCAGTGTTTCGCTAGCGGGAGCCAATGAGCAGTTCTTC.

This clonotype was seen ten or more times. The chain combines TRBV10-3 with TRBJ1-1; weak D call: TRBD1 (5 bases). This CDR3 contains 17 residues. Germline loops: CDR1 ENHRY, CDR2 SYGVKD. The V end lost 0 bases, the J end lost 2 bases, and 16 bases lay between the germline ends. CDR3: CAISESEAGPENTEAFF. As DNA, the CDR3 is TGTGCCATCAGTGAGTCCGAGGCAGGGCCCGAAAACACTGAAGCTTTCTTT.

This clonotype came up many times. The chain carries TRBV18 and TRBJ1-4; D is unresolved. V gave up 3 bases and J gave up 3 bases, with 11 bases separating them. The CDR3 spans 15 residues. The germline CDR1 and CDR2 sequences are KGHSH and LQKENI. The CDR3 sequence is CASSPRVEPNEKLFF. CDR3 sequence (DNA): TGTGCCAGCTCACCGCGGGTCGAACCTAATGAAAAACTGTTTTTT.

This clonotype showed up many times. The chain joins TRBV12-3 or TRBV12-4 to TRBJ2-3, with 9 bases aligning to TRBD2. CDR3 length equals 15 residues. V lost 3 bases and J lost 5; bases outside the gene matches: 6. CDR3 loop: CASSFGAGGQDTQYF. The DNA of the CDR3 is TGTGCCAGCAGTTTTGGGGCGGGAGGGCAAGATACGCAGTATTTT.

This clonotype was seen ten or more times. This chain joins TRBV20-1 and TRBJ1-5, with TRBD1 as a possible D gene (6 bases). Looked up from germline, CDR1 is DFQATT and CDR2 is SNEGSKA (reference sequence). The CDR3 sequence is 15 residues long. V was clipped by 2 bases and J by 0 bases, with 11 bases between them. CDR3 amino acids: CSARISGVSNQPQHF. In DNA form, the CDR3 reads TGCAGTGCTAGAATCTCAGGGGTTAGCAATCAGCCCCAGCATTTT.

This clonotype occurred many times. The rearrangement uses TRBV5-1 and TRBJ2-3, with 7 bases identical to TRBD1. The CDR3 extends over 16 amino acids. V shed 2 bases and J 4 bases; nucleotides not matched to a gene: 10. CDR1 and CDR2 from the germline V gene are SGHRS and YFSETQ. Written as DNA, the CDR3 is TGCGCCAGCAGCTTCTCCGGGACAGTGAACGCAGATACGCAGTATTTT. Translation gives CASSFSGTVNADTQYF.

This clonotype was recorded many times. The rearrangement links TRBV7-9 to TRBJ2-1; 8 bases line up with TRBD2. J was trimmed by 0 bases and V by 7 bases; bases with no gene match: 8. The CDR3 has 16 residues. CDR1 and CDR2 from the germline V gene are SEHNR and FQNEAQ (reference sequence). The CDR3 spells CASKNIAGSSYNEQFF. The CDR3, as DNA: TGTGCCAGCAAAAACATAGCGGGAAGCTCCTACAATGAGCAGTTCTTC.

The V and J genes are TRBV4-2 and TRBJ2-7; D is ambiguous. This CDR3 comprises 16 residues. Germline CDR1 reads LGHNA; CDR2 reads YNFKEQ. V shed 0 bases and J shed 2 bases, with 14 bases lying between them. The chain's CDR3 is CASSQEGRPAAYEQYF. The DNA of the CDR3 is TGTGCCAGCAGCCAAGAAGGCCGGCCAGCCGCCTACGAGCAGTACTTC.

V is TRBV2 and J is TRBJ2-1; 13 bases line up with TRBD2. CDR3 length equals 17 residues. Germline V gene sequence: CDR1 SNHLY, CDR2 FYNNEI. V shed 7 bases, J shed 3 bases, and the junction held 9 bases outside the gene matches. The CDR3: CASTAGLAGRIYNEQFF. The DNA for the CDR3 is TGTGCCAGCACGGCGGGACTAGCGGGACGAATCTACAATGAGCAGTTCTTC.

The V and J genes are TRBV18 and TRBJ2-5; 9 positions match TRBD2. The CDR3 spans 17 residues. Germline values: CDR1 KGHSH, CDR2 LQKENI. V dropped 2 bases and J dropped 1; count of bases not matched to a gene: 8. CDR3 amino acids: CASSPRAASGVQETQYF. The CDR3 DNA sequence: TGTGCCAGCTCACCAAGGGCGGCTAGCGGGGTCCAAGAGACCCAGTACTTC.

This clonotype appeared many times. The chain recombines TRBV28 with TRBJ2-3; TRBD2 matches at 12 bases. Losses at the gene ends were 5 bases for V and 3 bases for J; bases not matched to a gene: 9. The CDR3 covers 17 residues. The germline V gene encodes CDR1 MDHEN and CDR2 SYDVKM. The CDR3 reads CASSLRLAGDLTDTQYF. CDR3 DNA sequence: TGTGCCAGCAGTCTCCGACTAGCGGGAGATCTTACAGATACGCAGTATTTT.

In this sample, this clonotype turned up many times. V and J are TRBV5-1 and TRBJ1-1; 8 nucleotides agree with TRBD1. The CDR3 consists of 17 residues. The germline gives CDR1 SGHRS, CDR2 YFSETQ. The trim removed 0 bases at V and 4 bases at J, leaving 11 bases unmatched. For the CDR3, the DNA is TGCGCCAGCAGCTTGGTAGGGCAGGGGGCGGTGAGCACTGAAGCTTTCTTT. Amino acid sequence: CASSLVGQGAVSTEAFF.

The table lists this clonotype with many counts. The chain joins TRBV11-2 to TRBJ2-4, with a possible D match to TRBD2 (5 bases). The germline V and J ends were trimmed by 6 bases and 0 bases, with 18 bases remaining between them. CDR1 and CDR2 (germline): SGHAT, FQNNGV. This CDR3 has 17 amino acids. The DNA for the CDR3 is TGTGCCAGCAGGACGCAAGGGTCCGGGGTAGCCAAAAACATTCAGTACTTC. Residues: CASRTQGSGVAKNIQYF. The variable domain in full, completed from reference TRBV11-2 and TRBJ2-4, reads EAGVAQSPRYKIIEKRQSVAFWCNPISGHATLYWYQQILGQGPKLLIQFQNNGVVDDSQLPKDRFSAERLKGVDSTLKIQPAKLEDSAVYLCASRTQGSGVAKNIQYFGAGTRLSVL.

On this clonotype itself: This may be a read error, as it is one base from a much larger clone. The rearrangement uses TRBV6-5 and TRBJ2-4, with D perhaps given as TRBD1 or TRBD2 (6 bases each). Germline V gene sequence: CDR1 MNHEY, CDR2 SVGAGI. This CDR3 is built from 15 residues. The CDR3 here is CASSYTAGWGDIQCF. CDR3 DNA sequence: TGTGCCAGCAGTTACACCGCAGGGTGGGGGGACATTCAGTGCTTC.

This clonotype showed up just once. V gene TRBV6-1 combines with J gene TRBJ2-3, with D maybe TRBD2 (6 bases). Between the trimmed V and J ends, which lost 8 bases and 2 bases, there was a span of 14 bases. The CDR3 has 14 residues. CDR1 is MNHNS, CDR2 SASEGT, per germline. CDR3 region: CASGSWGVTDTQYF. The CDR3 bases are TGTGCCAGCGGGTCTTGGGGGGTCACAGATACGCAGTATTTT.

This chain uses TRBV9 with TRBJ2-1; D is perhaps TRBD1 or TRBD2 (5 bases each). The length of the CDR3 is 16 residues. CDR1 SGDLS and CDR2 YYNGEE come from the germline V gene. V was clipped by 4 bases and J by 4 bases, with 18 bases between them. DNA of the CDR3: TGTGCCAGCAGCCGGGGACGGGGAAGACTTTACAATGAGCAGTTCTTC. Translated, it gives CASSRGRGRLYNEQFF.

This clonotype was counted many times. The genes are TRBV11-2 and TRBJ2-7, with D tentatively TRBD2 (6 bases). Deletions cut 0 bases from V and 3 bases from J, with 15 bases between. Germline loops: CDR1 SGHAT, CDR2 FQNNGV. This CDR3 has 16 residues. The CDR3 DNA follows: TGTGCCAGCAGCTTAGATTACGGGACTCGTTTCTACGAGCAGTACTTC. Protein product: CASSLDYGTRFYEQYF.

The rearrangement links TRBV20-1 to TRBJ2-3, with D tentatively TRBD2 (6 bases). Trimming took 1 base from V and 8 from J, leaving 10 bases between them. The CDR3 totals 12 residues. Germline-derived CDR1 and CDR2 are DFQATT and SNEGSKA (reference sequence). CDR3 amino acids: CSARGLVVTQYF. The CDR3, as DNA: TGCAGTGCTAGAGGACTAGTGGTTACGCAGTATTTT.